Below, one T cell receptor (beta chain) is given with its context. Its target is not known. Each donor was nominally healthy when sampled (though unrecorded immune exposures were likely). The PCR was carried out with 60 Vbeta primers and 13 Jbeta primers. The table came from immunoSEQ multiplex PCR; TCRdb's copy has only in-frame clones and leaves some out. The sample contains roughly 120,000 clones, approximately 80% of which appear only once. This entry belongs to a study of cytomegalovirus exposure and HLA in healthy donors. The CDR3 consists of 13 residues. J was trimmed by 2 bases and V by 3 bases; bases with no gene match: 0. Germline V gives CDR1 SGHVS, CDR2 FNYEAQ. Study-wide findings and caveats: Later analysis identified 15,000 to 20,000 TCR beta sequences associated with HLA alleles, using a false discovery rate threshold of 0.05. Associated with cytomegalovirus, according to the listing, were 170 or so TCR beta chains. Analysis was carried out at a later point, and it linked a missense DCLRE1C variant to TCR beta V- and J-gene trimming.

This clonotype originated in a woman in her thirties or forties in good health and CMV-seropositive. What was sequenced was PBMCs. The chain carries TRBV7-6 and TRBJ2-7, with TRBD2 matching over 8 bases. The CDR3 DNA reads as TGTGCCAGCAGCTTTAGCGGGACCTACGAGCAGTACTTC. Translation: CASSFSGTYEQYF.